Shown below are 15 T cell receptor beta chains from a single sample sequenced in a study of T cells in Graves' hyperthyroidism and ophthalmopathy. Amplification of TCR beta CDR3 regions was performed using RNA transcripts as template. The HTBI set primed first-round TCR CDR3 RT-PCR. One entry per CDR3 protein results from TCRdb running MiXCR on the multiplex PCR reads. The sample shows approximately 590,000 distinct CDR3 sequences, around 14% of them seen only once. The specimen sequenced was blood. Every receptor here comes from a woman aged 25 to 45 with Graves' hyperthyroidism.

This clonotype was counted between two and nine times. The genes are TRBV12-3 or TRBV12-4 and TRBJ2-1; unclear D gene. The CDR3 loop spans 14 amino acids. Trimming took 3 bases from V and 0 from J, leaving 6 bases between them. The CDR3 DNA follows: TGTGCCAGCAGTTTGACGATCTCCTACAATGAGCAGTTCTTC. This encodes CASSLTISYNEQFF.

With respect to this clonotype: A junction boundary mismatches the germline segment, possibly from a read error. J is TRBJ2-5 and V is TRBV6-2 or TRBV6-3, with D perhaps assigned TRBD1 or TRBD2 (5 bases each). This CDR3 region has 13 residues. Germline CDR1 is MNHEY and CDR2 is SVGEGT. CDR3 coding DNA: TGCGCCAGCCAACCCGCTGAGGGGGAGACCCAGTACTTC. It is translated as CASQPAEGETQYF.

The gene calls are TRBV5-6 and TRBJ1-1; D is unclear. Germline lookup yields CDR1 SGHDT and CDR2 YYEEEE. V lost 0 bases and J 14 bases, leaving 17 bases between the germline ends. This CDR3 is 13 amino acids long. The CDR3 sequence: CASSLVTEAPWFF. In nucleotides, the CDR3 is TGTGCCAGCAGCTTGGTCACGGAGGCTCCTTGGTTCTTT.

Ten or more counts support this clonotype. The rearrangement uses TRBV20-1 and TRBJ2-7, with 8 positions matching TRBD2. Germline loops: CDR1 DFQATT, CDR2 SNEGSKA (reference sequence). The CDR3 length is 14 residues. V dropped 7 bases and J dropped 3; count of bases not matched to a gene: 11. This CDR3 reads CSVQGVSGSYEQYF. Written as DNA, the CDR3 is TGCAGTGTCCAAGGTGTAAGCGGGAGCTACGAGCAGTACTTC.

V and J are TRBV20-1 and TRBJ1-1; 9 bases map to TRBD1. This CDR3 is built from 14 residues. CDR1 and CDR2 (germline): DFQATT, SNEGSKA (reference sequence). Unmatched junction bases numbered 6, after V lost 6 bases and J lost 1 base. The CDR3 loop is CSASWDRENTEAFF. The CDR3 DNA reads as TGCAGTGCCTCCTGGGACAGGGAGAACACTGAAGCTTTCTTT.

This clonotype was recorded many times. The CDR3 is CASSSGLAGGRLRYNEQFF. The CDR3 nucleotides read TGCGCCAGCAGCAGCGGACTAGCGGGAGGTCGTCTCCGGTACAATGAGCAGTTCTTC. The chain recombines TRBV5-1 with TRBJ2-1; TRBD2 matches 14 bases. The V gene's germline CDR1 is SGHRS and CDR2 YFSETQ. V was clipped by 4 bases and J by 4 bases; unmatched bases: 13. The CDR3 extends over 19 amino acids.

This clonotype was counted at least ten times. J is TRBJ2-3 and V is TRBV3-1, with D possibly being TRBD1 (5 bases). The V end was cut by 1 base, the J end by 11 bases, with 13 bases between. The CDR3 loop spans 13 amino acids. The germline V gene has CDR1 LGHDT and CDR2 YNNKEL (reference sequence). CDR3 loop: CASSQVGATGQYF. DNA of the CDR3: TGTGCCAGCAGCCAAGTAGGGGCTACGGGGCAGTATTTT.

The chain recombines TRBV6-2 or TRBV6-3 with TRBJ2-6, with D perhaps matching TRBD1 (6 bases). CDR1 and CDR2 (germline): MNHEY, SVGEGT. There are 15 residues in the CDR3. The ends were cut back, 11 bases at V and 0 bases at J, with 14 bases in the middle. CDR3 DNA: TGTGCCGGTCTTGAGGGACACTCTGGGGCCAACGTCCTGACTTTC. It yields the protein CAGLEGHSGANVLTF.

The chain carries TRBV11-2 and TRBJ2-4; 7 bases are a match to TRBD1. The CDR3 runs to 14 residues. CDR1 and CDR2 (germline): SGHAT, FQNNGV. The V gene end was trimmed by 9 bases and the J gene end by 4 bases; junction bases not matched to a gene: 9. Here the CDR3 DNA reads TGTGCCAGTACCAACCGGGACAGTAAAAACATTCAGTACTTC. Its translation: CASTNRDSKNIQYF.

This clonotype was observed a few times. The V gene is TRBV9, the J gene TRBJ1-1; D perhaps matches TRBD1 (6 bases). The CDR3 is 14 residues long. CDR1 is SGDLS and CDR2 is YYNGEE in the germline V gene. Between the trimmed V and J ends, which lost 0 bases and 1 base, there was a span of 7 bases. The CDR3 protein is CASSVGGQNTEAFF. The CDR3 DNA sequence: TGTGCCAGCAGCGTAGGGGGACAGAACACTGAAGCTTTCTTT.

This clonotype was seen many times. The rearrangement joins TRBV30 to TRBJ1-6; D remains ambiguous. Trimming stripped 0 bases from V and 9 bases from J, with 15 bases between. Germline lookup yields CDR1 GTSNPN and CDR2 SVGIG (reference sequence). The CDR3 consists of 15 residues. The CDR3 sequence: CAWSVPDGASSPLHF. CDR3 DNA sequence: TGTGCCTGGAGTGTACCGGACGGTGCCTCTTCACCCCTCCACTTT.

This clonotype has at least ten counts. The chain links TRBV7-9 to TRBJ1-1; D is unclear. The germline V gene has CDR1 SEHNR and CDR2 FQNEAQ (reference sequence). The CDR3 length is 12 residues. Trimming cost V 3 bases and J 6 bases, with 8 bases left between them. The CDR3 loop is CASSFGLAEAFF. CDR3 DNA sequence: TGTGCCAGCAGCTTCGGACTCGCTGAAGCTTTCTTT.

This clonotype was observed many times. The rearrangement links TRBV11-2 to TRBJ1-2, with D possibly matching TRBD1 (6 bases). The V end was cut by 5 bases, the J end by 7 bases, with 11 bases between. The CDR3 is made up of 12 amino acids. Germline assignment: CDR1 SGHAT and CDR2 FQNNGV. In nucleotides, the CDR3 is TGTGCCAGCAGCGCAGGGGTGTTTGGCTACACCTTC. Amino acids: CASSAGVFGYTF.

This clonotype was seen ten or more times. The chain joins TRBV30 to TRBJ2-2; D may be TRBD2 (6 bases). The germline V and J ends were trimmed by 4 bases and 6 bases, with 9 bases remaining between them. The CDR3 has 12 residues. Germline V gene sequence: CDR1 GTSNPN, CDR2 SVGIG (reference sequence). CDR3 region: CAWTAGPGELFF. The CDR3 DNA is TGTGCCTGGACGGCGGGACCCGGGGAGCTGTTTTTT.

V is TRBV28 and J is TRBJ1-6, with D perhaps matching TRBD1 (5 bases). The CDR3 length is 15 residues. V was cut by 5 bases and J by 7 bases, with 15 bases left in between. Germline values: CDR1 MDHEN, CDR2 SYDVKM. The CDR3 loop reads CASSTSGLINSPLHF. The CDR3 DNA is TGTGCCAGCAGTACATCGGGACTGATAAATTCACCCCTCCACTTT. Filled out from reference TRBV28 and TRBJ1-6, the complete variable domain reads DVKVTQSSRYLVKRTGEKVFLECVQDMDHENMFWYRQDPGLGLRLIYFSYDVKMKEKGDIPEGYSVSREKKERFSLILESASTNQTSMYLCASSTSGLINSPLHFGNGTRLTVT.